This T cell receptor beta chain was recovered during a study of beta chain features in type 1 diabetes. Points from the study as a whole: TCRB CDR3s from Type 1 diabetes patients were moderately but significantly shorter in all four CD4+ subsets.

CDR1 and CDR2 (germline): SGHNT, YYREEE (reference sequence). The CDR3 is made up of 14 amino acids. Trimming shortened V by 6 bases and J by 0 bases, and 13 bases separated the two germline ends. This clone came up a few times. Its antigen is unknown. As every portion of the isolated RNA was reverse transcribed, the sequencing read expressed TCRB transcripts. Method: immunoSEQ multiplex PCR; TCRdb's copy keeps in-frame clones and lacks some. The sample lists approximately 50,000 clones; 50% to 75% were seen once. This sequence joins TRBV5-4 and TRBJ2-7, with a tentative D call TRBD1 (5 bases). Material: stem cell memory CD4+ T cells from blood. The clonotype originates from a woman younger than 45 with type 1 diabetes. The CDR3 DNA reads TGTGCCAGCACACCTGACAGAGACTCCTACGAGCAGTACTTC. Translating gives CASTPDRDSYEQYF.